The T cell receptor (beta chain) under discussion was sequenced for a study of TIL therapy for anti-PD-1-resistant metastatic lung cancer. Study context: Most patients had lung adenocarcinoma.

Noted time point: pre-treatment sample, taken before nivolumab and TIL therapy. Tumor tissue came from excised metastases, mostly pleural nodules or supraclavicular lymph nodes. Sequencing used immunoSEQ v3. Libraries were sequenced to 1.5 million to 2.5 million read pairs (survey) or about 4.5-6 million (deep). The method was immunoSEQ multiplex PCR; TCRdb's version includes in-frame clones alone and lacks a portion of them. This sample has under 100,000 clones, with under 70% found just once. In germline, CDR1 is SEHNR, CDR2 FQNEAQ (reference sequence). The CDR3 runs to 16 residues. Trimming left V 6 bases short and J 6 bases short, with 22 bases between.

The sequence was obtained from a person aged 25 to 80 with non-small cell lung cancer. The rearrangement joins TRBV7-9 to TRBJ2-3, with D perhaps matching TRBD1 or TRBD2 (5 bases each). The input for sequencing was tumor tissue, taken at baseline. The CDR3 loop is CASRPGRDRGGDTQYF. CDR3 bases: TGTGCCAGCAGACCAGGTCGGGACCGCGGTGGGGATACGCAGTATTTT.